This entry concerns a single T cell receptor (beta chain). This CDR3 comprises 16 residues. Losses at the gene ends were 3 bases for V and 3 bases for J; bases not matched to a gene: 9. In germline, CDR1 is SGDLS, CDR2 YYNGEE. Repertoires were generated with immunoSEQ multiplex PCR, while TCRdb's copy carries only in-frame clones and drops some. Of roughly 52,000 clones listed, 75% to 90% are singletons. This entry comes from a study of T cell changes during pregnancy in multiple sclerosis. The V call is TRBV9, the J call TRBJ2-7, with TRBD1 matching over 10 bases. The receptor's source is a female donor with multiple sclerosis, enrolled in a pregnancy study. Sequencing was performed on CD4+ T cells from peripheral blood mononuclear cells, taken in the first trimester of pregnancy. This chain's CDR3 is CASSAGTGVRGYEQYF. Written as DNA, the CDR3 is TGTGCCAGCAGCGCCGGGACAGGGGTCAGGGGCTACGAGCAGTACTTC.